This T cell receptor (beta chain) derives from a study of blood T cells in healthy people across ages (dated by TCRdb to about 2015). Concerning the study at large: In model experiments, template switching captured roughly one uniquely barcoded TCR beta cDNA molecule for every two T cells. The study measured age-related changes in TCR beta repertoire diversity using deep sequencing normalized with unique cDNA molecular identifiers. Four age groups were formed from the donors: young (average about 17 years), middle-aged (just under 40), aged (under 70) and long-lived (approximately 78). To avoid experimental bias, donors of different ages were spread randomly across the sequencing lanes. Using the same blood draw, the study looked at two additional independent replicas of 1 million unique cDNA reads for two donors, one aged 18 to 30 and the other aged 80 or older.

V is clipped by 5 bases and J by 0 bases, and the sequence between their germline boundaries is 11 bases long. Sequences SEHNR (CDR1) and FQNEAQ (CDR2) are obtained from the germline V gene (reference sequence). There are 14 amino acids in the CDR3, from cysteine to phenylalanine inclusive. Only the CDR3 portion is preserved as DNA: 42 bases, with reading frame beginning at the first base. This clonotype was recorded many times. What antigen it recognizes has not been identified. Base qualities are not recorded, but no much larger clone differs from it by a single base. Libraries were made using 5' RACE. Sequencing relied on an Illumina HiSeq 2500. A second about 7 to 11 cycle PCR used a sample-barcoded 5' primer and a J-beta primer mix. A template-switch 5' adaptor carrying 12 random nucleotides introduced a unique molecular identifier onto each TCR beta cDNA molecule. Each sample yielded at least 3 million CDR3-containing paired-end reads. First-strand cDNA synthesis was performed from all RNA using the Mint cDNA synthesis kit, with priming by a TRBC-specific oligonucleotide. All cDNA was treated with uracil-DNA glycosylase and then went through a first 18-cycle PCR with the universal primers M1SS and BC2_uni_R. On the study's bioinformatics: Each sample was normalized by randomly selecting 1 million high-quality reads, each carrying a distinct molecular identifier. Reads sharing molecular identifiers were discarded rather than binned into consensus sequences. MiTCR, set to a Q25 quality threshold and the strictest error-elimination algorithm, was used for CDR3 identification, clonotype clustering and error correction. Lower-bound total TCR beta diversity was estimated with a nonparametric unseen species model using Euler transformation. The raw public reads went through TCRdb reprocessing: fastp at Q25, MiXCR clone calling, in-frame beta chains kept. One record per CDR3 amino acid sequence lists the most common genes and DNA. V and J calls and clone size were set by TCRdb, not the authors. A total of about 1.6 million distinct CDR3 sequences appear in this sample, roughly 32% of them only once. The ten most abundant clones make up roughly 12% of the sample.

On the study overall, not on this receptor specifically: Because profiling used bulk unsorted PBMCs, naive and antigen-experienced compartments could not be compared conclusively. As age increased, observed TCR beta diversity per million T cells dropped in a roughly linear way, and a significant reduction was already evident by age roughly 40. Estimates of total diversity based on one million sequenced T cells were regarded as lower bounds and as underestimates. The CMV infection status of donors was not known, potentially confounding age-related changes in expanded clonotypes. Compared with the aged group, the long-lived group had more naive CD4+ T cells, fewer expanded clones and increased TCR diversity, a pattern suggesting age selection. There was a strong correlation between observed TCR beta diversity and the percentage of naive T cells measured by flow cytometry.

Donors were a few dozen systemically healthy Caucasian individuals from Russia aged roughly 6 to 90 years. Each donor gave around 9.9 milliliters of peripheral blood, collected into EDTA-treated Vacutainer tubes. Ficoll-Paque density-gradient centrifugation was used to isolate PBMCs, with at least 7 million obtained per sample. Trizol reagent was used to extract total RNA from PBMCs, with at least 5.5 micrograms per sample. The percentages of naive CD45RAhigh/CD27high T cells were determined by flow cytometry on a PBMC aliquot from every donor. The sequenced sample consisted of blood. The chain joins TRBV7-9 to TRBJ2-7, with a tentative D gene TRBD1 over 5 matching bases. The receptor was isolated from a woman in her 30s in good health. The CDR3 region reads CASSQDIGSYEQYF. The sequenced DNA is TGTGCCAGCAGCCAGGACATTGGCTCCTACGAGCAGTACTTC.